The entry that follows covers one T cell receptor beta chain sequence. This clonotype was observed at least ten times. Its antigen is still unknown. No base quality information exists; no much larger clone differs at one position. Genomic DNA extracted from bulk tumor tissue served as TCR template, with about 0.6 ug gDNA amplified per sample. During surgery, multiple biopsies were taken from each primary tumor, with sampling sites spaced as far apart as possible within the tumor mass. The study cohort was described as untreated and was composed of newly diagnosed NSCLC cases undergoing curative surgery. The samples came from approximately 14 patients with newly diagnosed non-small cell lung cancer who were having surgery intended to be curative. A couple of independent pathologists reviewed the resected tumor masses. Sequencing was performed only on DNA and RNA samples of high quality. The data were obtained in a study of immune heterogeneity within non-small cell lung tumors (dated by TCRdb to the late 2010s). Background on the whole study: By histology, the tumors were several squamous cell carcinomas, around eleven non-squamous carcinomas and 1 tumor not otherwise specified. The study combined whole-exome sequencing, RNA-seq and TCR beta repertoire sequencing of multiple spatially distinct regions from each NSCLC tumor to examine intratumoral immune heterogeneity. TCR repertoire analysis included 55 to 65 tumor loci from about 15 patients, whereas transcriptome data included only roughly 40 loci from 11 to 13 patients. Neoantigen binding to each patient's HLA alleles was predicted with netMHCpan-3.0 for mutant peptides of 8 to 11 amino acids.

Trimming takes 1 base off V and 5 bases off J; junction bases not matched to a gene: 9. According to the germline V gene, CDR1 reads MNHNS and CDR2 reads SASEGT. Reading from cysteine to phenylalanine, the CDR3 counts 17 amino acids. Only the CDR3 region is kept as DNA, spanning 51 bases read in frame from base 1. Overall study outcomes, separate from this receptor: Within a patient, identical dominant CDR3B clonotypes were found to recur across loci, yet unique high-frequency clones were also harbored in different tumor locations. Individual patients mostly had different high-frequency TCR beta clonotypes. Local T-cell repertoire clonality showed a statistically significant but moderate positive correlation with local tumor mutational burden (R roughly 0.35).

The TCR beta CDR3 region was amplified with a multiplex PCR system, in which a first round of 9 to 11 cycles was run using 32 V-gene forward and 13 J-gene reverse primers. A QIAGEN Multiplex PCR Kit was used for first-round PCR, and the primer sequences were filed in Chinese patent CN105087789A. A second PCR round added Illumina universal primers using the Phusion High-Fidelity PCR Kit. TCR libraries were paired-end sequenced at 151 bp read length on the Illumina HiSeq X Ten platform. The original pipeline was this. Cutadapt was used to discard reads without multiplex PCR primers, PEAR merged the read pairs, and MiXCR with default settings called the CDR3 regions. Repertoire diversity used Shannon entropy, and clonality was computed as one minus Shannon entropy divided by ln of productive unique sequence count. Dominant or high-frequency T-cell clones were defined as clonotypes at frequencies of at least 0.5%. TCRdb reprocessed the public reads (quality trimming at Q25 with fastp, clone calling with MiXCR) and kept in-frame beta chains. Every CDR3 protein is listed once, alongside the most common genes and DNA of its rows. In this record, the V and J calls reflect TCRdb's handling and not the investigators' own analysis. The sample has under 35,000 distinct CDR3 sequences on record, around 30% of them singletons. The top ten hold 4% of the sample.

Recombination linked TRBV6-1 to TRBJ2-2, and TRBD2 matches 8 of the central bases. The sample comprised lung tumor tissue. This TCR came from a man aged 40-49 years with non-small cell lung cancer. The CDR3 loop reads CASSEGQREYRTGELFF. Here is the DNA: TGTGCCAGCAGTGAAGGCCAGCGGGAGTATAGGACCGGGGAGCTGTTTTTT.